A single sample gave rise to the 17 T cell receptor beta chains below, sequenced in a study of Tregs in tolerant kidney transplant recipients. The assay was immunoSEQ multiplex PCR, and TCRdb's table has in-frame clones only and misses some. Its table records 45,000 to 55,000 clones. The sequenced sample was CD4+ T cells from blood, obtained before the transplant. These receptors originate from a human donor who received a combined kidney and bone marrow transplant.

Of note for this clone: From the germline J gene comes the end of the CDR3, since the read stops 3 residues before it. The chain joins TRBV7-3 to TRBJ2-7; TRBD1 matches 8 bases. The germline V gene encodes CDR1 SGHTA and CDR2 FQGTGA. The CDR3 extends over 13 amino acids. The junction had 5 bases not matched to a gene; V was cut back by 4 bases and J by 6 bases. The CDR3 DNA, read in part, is TGTGCCAGCAGCTCTGGACAGGGTCGCGAG. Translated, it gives CASSSGQGRE. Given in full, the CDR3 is CASSSGQGREQYF.

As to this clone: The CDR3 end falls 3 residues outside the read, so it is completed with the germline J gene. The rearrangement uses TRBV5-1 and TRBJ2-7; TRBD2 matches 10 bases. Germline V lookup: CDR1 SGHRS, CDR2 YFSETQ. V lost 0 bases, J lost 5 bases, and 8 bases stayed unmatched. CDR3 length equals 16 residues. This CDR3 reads CASSLGLAGVLDEQYF. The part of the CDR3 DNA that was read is TGCGCCAGCAGCTTGGGGCTAGCGGGGGTGTTGGACGAG. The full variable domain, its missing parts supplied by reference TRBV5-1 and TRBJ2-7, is KAGVTQTPRYLIKTRGQQVTLSCSPISGHRSVSWYQQTPGQGLQFLFEYFSETQRNKGNFPGRFSGRQFSNSRSEMNVSTLELGDSALYLCASSLGLAGVLDEQYFGPGTRLTVT.

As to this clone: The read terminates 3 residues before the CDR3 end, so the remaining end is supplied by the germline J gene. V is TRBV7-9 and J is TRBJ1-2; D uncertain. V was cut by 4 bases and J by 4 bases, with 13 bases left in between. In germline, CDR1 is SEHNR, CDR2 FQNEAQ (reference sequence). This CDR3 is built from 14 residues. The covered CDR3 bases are TGTGCCAGCAGCTCAGATAACACCCCCTATGGC. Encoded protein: CASSSDNTPYG. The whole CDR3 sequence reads CASSSDNTPYGYTF. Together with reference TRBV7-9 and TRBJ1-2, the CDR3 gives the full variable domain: DTGVSQNPRHKITKRGQNVTFRCDPISEHNRLYWYRQTLGQGPEFLTYFQNEAQLEKSRLLSDRFSAERPKGSFSTLEIQRTEQGDSAMYLCASSSDNTPYGYTFGSGTRLTVV.

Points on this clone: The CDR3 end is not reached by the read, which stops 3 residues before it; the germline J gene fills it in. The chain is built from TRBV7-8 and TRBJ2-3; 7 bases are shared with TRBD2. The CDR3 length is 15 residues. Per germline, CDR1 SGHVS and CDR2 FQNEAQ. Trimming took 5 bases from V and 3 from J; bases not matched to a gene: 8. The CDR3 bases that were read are TGTGCCAGCAGCCCAGATCTAGCGGCTACAGATACG. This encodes CASSPDLAATDT. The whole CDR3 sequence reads CASSPDLAATDTQYF.

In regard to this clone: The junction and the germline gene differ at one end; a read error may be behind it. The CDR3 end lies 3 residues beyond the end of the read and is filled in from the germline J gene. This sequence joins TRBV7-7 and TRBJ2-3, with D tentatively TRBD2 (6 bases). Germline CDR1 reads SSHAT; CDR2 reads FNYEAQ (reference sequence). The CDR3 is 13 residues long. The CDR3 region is CASSLAPSGTQYF. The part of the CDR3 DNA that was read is TGTGCTAGCAGCTTAGCCCCAAGCGGGACG.

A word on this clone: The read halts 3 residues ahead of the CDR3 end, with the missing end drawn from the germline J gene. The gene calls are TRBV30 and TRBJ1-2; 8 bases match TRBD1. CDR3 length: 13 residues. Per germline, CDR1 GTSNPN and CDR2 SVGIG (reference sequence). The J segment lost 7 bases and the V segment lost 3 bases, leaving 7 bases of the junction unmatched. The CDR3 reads CAWSLGQGRGYTF. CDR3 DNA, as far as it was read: TGTGCCTGGAGCCTAGGACAGGGACGTGGC.

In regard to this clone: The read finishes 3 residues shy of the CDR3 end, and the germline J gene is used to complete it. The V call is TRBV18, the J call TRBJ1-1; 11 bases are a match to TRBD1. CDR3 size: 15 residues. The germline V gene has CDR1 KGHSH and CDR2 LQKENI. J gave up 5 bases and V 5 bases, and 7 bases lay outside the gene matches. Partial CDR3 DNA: TGTGCCAGCTCAACGGACAGGGGGCAAAGTACTGAA. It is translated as CASSTDRGQSTE. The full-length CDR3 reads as CASSTDRGQSTEAFF.

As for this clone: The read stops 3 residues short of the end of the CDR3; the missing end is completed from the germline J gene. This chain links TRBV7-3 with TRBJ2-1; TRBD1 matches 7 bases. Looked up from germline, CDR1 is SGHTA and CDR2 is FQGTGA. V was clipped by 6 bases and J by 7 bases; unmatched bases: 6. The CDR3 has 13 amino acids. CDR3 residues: CASSEGQKNEQFF. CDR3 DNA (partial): TGTGCCAGCAGTGAGGGACAGAAGAATGAG.

The CDR3 protein is CSASPAGSNQPQHF. CDR3 DNA, as far as it was read: TGCAGTGCTTCGCCCGCCGGGAGCAATCAGCCC. J is TRBJ1-5 and V is TRBV20-1; D ambiguous. The sequence runs out 3 residues before the end of the CDR3; the remainder is reconstructed from the germline J gene. The CDR3 spans 14 residues. Germline V gene data show CDR1 as DFQATT and CDR2 as SNEGSKA (reference sequence). V lost 5 bases to trimming and J lost 1 base, with 12 bases between them.

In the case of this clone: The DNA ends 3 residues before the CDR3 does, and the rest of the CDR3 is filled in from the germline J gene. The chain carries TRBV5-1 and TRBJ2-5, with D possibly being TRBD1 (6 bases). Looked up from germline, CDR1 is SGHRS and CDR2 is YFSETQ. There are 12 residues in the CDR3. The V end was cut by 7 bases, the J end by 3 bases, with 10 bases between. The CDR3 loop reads CASGQSKETQYF. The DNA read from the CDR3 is TGCGCCAGCGGACAGAGTAAAGAGACC.

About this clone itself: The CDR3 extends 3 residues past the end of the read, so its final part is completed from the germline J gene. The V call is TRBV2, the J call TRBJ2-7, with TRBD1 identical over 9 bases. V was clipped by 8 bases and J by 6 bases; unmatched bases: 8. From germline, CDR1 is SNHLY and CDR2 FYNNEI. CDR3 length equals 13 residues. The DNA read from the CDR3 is TGTGCCAGCTCACAGGGGGCTCAAGGCGAG. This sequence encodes CASSQGAQGE. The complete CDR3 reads CASSQGAQGEQYF.

CDR3 DNA (partial): TGCAGCGTCGCGGGCGCCGGGGAG. This sequence encodes CSVAGAGE. The whole CDR3 sequence reads CSVAGAGELFF. V and J are TRBV29-1 and TRBJ2-2, with TRBD2 as a possible D gene (5 bases). The read falls 3 residues short of the CDR3 end, and the missing part is taken from the germline J gene. V lost 6 bases, J lost 6 bases, and 8 bases lay in between. The germline CDR1 and CDR2 sequences are SQVTM and ANQGSEA. The CDR3 extends over 11 amino acids.

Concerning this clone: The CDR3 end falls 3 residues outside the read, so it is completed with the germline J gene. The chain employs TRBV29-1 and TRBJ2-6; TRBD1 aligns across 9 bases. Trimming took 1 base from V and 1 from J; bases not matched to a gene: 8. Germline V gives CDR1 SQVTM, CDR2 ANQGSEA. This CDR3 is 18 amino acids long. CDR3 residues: CSVEGSGTGTSGANVLTF. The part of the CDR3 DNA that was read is TGCAGCGTTGAAGGATCCGGGACAGGGACTTCTGGGGCCAACGTC.

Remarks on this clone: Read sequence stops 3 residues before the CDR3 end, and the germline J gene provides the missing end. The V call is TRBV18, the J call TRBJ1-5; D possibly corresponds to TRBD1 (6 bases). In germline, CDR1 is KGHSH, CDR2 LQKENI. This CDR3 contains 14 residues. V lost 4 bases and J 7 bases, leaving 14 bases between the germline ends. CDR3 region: CASSLLGTQQPQHF. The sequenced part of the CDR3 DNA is TGTGCCAGCTCACTCCTCGGGACACAACAGCCC.

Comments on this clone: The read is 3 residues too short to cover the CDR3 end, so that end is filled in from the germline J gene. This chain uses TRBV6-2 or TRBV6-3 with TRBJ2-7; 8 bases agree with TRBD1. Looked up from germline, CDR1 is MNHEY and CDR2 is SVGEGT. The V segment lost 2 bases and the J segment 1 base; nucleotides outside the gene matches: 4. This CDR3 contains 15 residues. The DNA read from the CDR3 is TGTGCCAGCAGTTACGAGGGGACAGGTTCCTACGAG. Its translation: CASSYEGTGSYE. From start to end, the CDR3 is CASSYEGTGSYEQYF.

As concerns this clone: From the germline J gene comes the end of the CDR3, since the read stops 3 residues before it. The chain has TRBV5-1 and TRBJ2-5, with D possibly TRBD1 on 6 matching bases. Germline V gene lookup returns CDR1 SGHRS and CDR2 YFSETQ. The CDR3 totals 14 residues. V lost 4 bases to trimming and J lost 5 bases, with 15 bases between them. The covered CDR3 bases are TGCGCCAGCAGCCGGAGCCAGGGGCTGGAGACC. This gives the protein CASSRSQGLET. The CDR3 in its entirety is CASSRSQGLETQYF. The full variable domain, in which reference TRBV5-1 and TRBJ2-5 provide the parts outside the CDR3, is KAGVTQTPRYLIKTRGQQVTLSCSPISGHRSVSWYQQTPGQGLQFLFEYFSETQRNKGNFPGRFSGRQFSNSRSEMNVSTLELGDSALYLCASSRSQGLETQYFGPGTRLLVL.

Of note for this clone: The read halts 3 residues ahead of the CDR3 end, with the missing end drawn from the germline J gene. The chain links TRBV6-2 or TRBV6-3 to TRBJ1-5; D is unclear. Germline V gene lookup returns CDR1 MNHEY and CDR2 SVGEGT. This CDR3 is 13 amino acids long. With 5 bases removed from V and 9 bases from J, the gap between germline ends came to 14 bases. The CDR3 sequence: CASSDIMLRPQHF. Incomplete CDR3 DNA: TGTGCCAGCAGTGACATAATGTTGCGGCCC.